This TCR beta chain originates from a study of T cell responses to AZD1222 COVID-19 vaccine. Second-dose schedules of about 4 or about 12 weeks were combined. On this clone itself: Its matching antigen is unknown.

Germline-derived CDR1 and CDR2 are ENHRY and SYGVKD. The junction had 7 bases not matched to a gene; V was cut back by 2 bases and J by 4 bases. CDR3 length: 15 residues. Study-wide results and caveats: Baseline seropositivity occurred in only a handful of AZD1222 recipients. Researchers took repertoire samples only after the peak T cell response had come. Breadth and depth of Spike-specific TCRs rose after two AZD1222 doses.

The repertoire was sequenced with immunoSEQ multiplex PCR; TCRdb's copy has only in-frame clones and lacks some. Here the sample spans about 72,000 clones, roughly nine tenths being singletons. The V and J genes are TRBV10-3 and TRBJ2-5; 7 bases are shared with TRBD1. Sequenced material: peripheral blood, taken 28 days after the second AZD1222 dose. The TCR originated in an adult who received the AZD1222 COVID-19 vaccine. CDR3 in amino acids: CAISETRTGGETQYF. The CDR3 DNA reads TGTGCCATCAGTGAGACTCGGACAGGAGGAGAGACCCAGTACTTC.